Listed below are T cell receptor beta chains from one sample, sequenced in a study of vaccination effects on CD4 cells after COVID-19. Profiling relied on immunoSEQ multiplex PCR, and the TCRdb table lists in-frame clones only, not all of them. The sample has approximately 24,000 clones, roughly 76% seen once. These receptors are not linked to any known antigen. The sample here was CD4+ T cells from PBMCs cultured with SARS-CoV-2 spike peptides, taken after COVID-19 vaccination. The receptors derive from a human donor who received a COVID-19 vaccine. Some clones in this sample may be carry-over from other donors' samples. Both conserved end residues are trimmed from each CDR3. The D gene is left open where the match is weak.

D gene	J gene	V gene	CDR3 protein
TRBD2	TRBJ2-3	TRBV7-2	ASSLSGGTDTQY
-	TRBJ1-5	TRBV18	ASSTQSNQPQH
TRBD1	TRBJ1-2	TRBV28	ASSFDRAYGYT
TRBD1	TRBJ1-2	TRBV7-2	ASSFRTGYGYT
-	TRBJ2-3	TRBV10-2	ASSQGIPADTQY
TRBD1	TRBJ1-3	TRBV27	ASSLTGTAGNTIY
-	TRBJ1-6	TRBV18	ASSPPKPSPLH
TRBD1	TRBJ2-6	TRBV2	ASNPRTGRTGANVLT
TRBD1	TRBJ1-1	TRBV7-3	ASSHGQGGAF
-	TRBJ1-2	TRBV12-3/TRBV12-4	ASSLNRVYGYT
-	TRBJ2-3	TRBV30	AWRASDSTDTQY
-	TRBJ2-7	TRBV20-1	SAINSYEQY